One sample yielded the 4 T cell receptor beta chains listed below, sequenced in a study of monozygotic twins with inflammatory bowel disease. No DNA is given; TCRdb re-called the 5' RACE reads and lists each CDR3 protein once. The sample has some 440,000 distinct CDR3 sequences. Sequencing input: blood. The origin of the receptors is a human donor with ulcerative colitis or Crohn's disease, or a healthy co-twin of an affected twin (not recorded which).

The rearrangement uses TRBV20-1 and TRBJ1-6; TCRdb outputs TRBD1, but without DNA this stays unchecked. The CDR3 spans 13 residues. The germline gives CDR1 DFQATT, CDR2 SNEGSKA (reference sequence). The CDR3 protein is CSPLTELNSPLHF.

The CDR3 region is CASSLEGAINQPQHF. The chain recombines TRBV5-1 with TRBJ1-5; TCRdb proposes TRBD1, but this gene call is untestable without DNA. Looked up from germline, CDR1 is SGHRS and CDR2 is YFSETQ. CDR3 length equals 15 residues.

This chain connects TRBV12-3 or TRBV12-4 to TRBJ2-2; TCRdb proposes TRBD1, but this gene call is untestable without DNA. CDR3 size: 18 residues. The CDR3 loop reads CASSPSPVQRRSTGELFF.

The gene calls are TRBV6-1 and TRBJ2-1; the TCRdb call, TRBD1, lacks DNA for checking. This CDR3 region has 13 residues. Germline lookup yields CDR1 MNHNS and CDR2 SASEGT. The CDR3 loop is CASSWLSGDEQFF.